The 27 T cell receptor beta chains listed next were all sequenced from one sample in a study of control samples from healthy donors and cancer patients. The table came from immunoSEQ multiplex PCR; TCRdb's copy has only in-frame clones and leaves some out. Of some 100,000 clones listed, 90% to 95% were seen once; the top ten hold approximately 7.9%. Sequenced input: blood. The receptors were sampled from a man between 18 and 29 years old in good health.

The chain joins TRBV7-8 to TRBJ2-1, with 7 bases fitting TRBD1. V dropped 5 bases and J dropped 8; count of bases not matched to a gene: 12. CDR3 length: 15 residues. Germline assignment: CDR1 SGHVS and CDR2 FQNEAQ. This chain's CDR3 is CASSPTGQPADEQFF. CDR3 DNA sequence: TGTGCCAGCAGCCCAACGGGACAGCCGGCCGATGAGCAGTTCTTC.

The chain recombines TRBV4-2 with TRBJ2-3, with 13 bases that match TRBD2. CDR1 and CDR2 (germline): LGHNA, YNFKEQ. This CDR3 spans 18 amino acids. The junction had 8 bases not matched to a gene; V was cut back by 4 bases and J by 1 base. The CDR3 DNA reads TGTGCCAGCAGCCGGGGACTAGCGGGGCGTCCTGGCACAGATACGCAGTATTTT. Translation gives CASSRGLAGRPGTDTQYF.

The rearrangement links TRBV10-2 to TRBJ1-1; unclear D gene. V lost 1 base and J lost 7, with 19 bases in between. The CDR3 contains 16 residues. Looked up from germline, CDR1 is WSHSY and CDR2 is SAAADI. In nucleotides, the CDR3 is TGCGCCAGCAGTGAGTTAAGCCCAACTGGGTTTGGTGAAGCTTTCTTT. This encodes CASSELSPTGFGEAFF.

V and J are TRBV7-9 and TRBJ2-1; D is perhaps TRBD2 (5 bases). In germline, CDR1 is SEHNR, CDR2 FQNEAQ (reference sequence). The CDR3 has 12 residues. The V end was cut by 1 base, the J end by 8 bases, with 6 bases between. CDR3 bases: TGTGCCAGCAGCTTAGTCGGGGATGAGCAGTTCTTC. As protein: CASSLVGDEQFF.

V gene TRBV12-3 or TRBV12-4 combines with J gene TRBJ2-2, with D uncertain. V was trimmed by 3 bases and J by 5 bases, leaving 7 bases between them. The CDR3 runs to 13 residues. CDR3 in amino acids: CASSLAGTGELFF. CDR3 sequence (DNA): TGTGCCAGCAGTTTGGCCGGAACCGGGGAGCTGTTTTTT.

The rearrangement joins TRBV11-2 to TRBJ1-4; possibly TRBD1 for D (6 bases). CDR1 is SGHAT and CDR2 is FQNNGV in the germline V gene. This CDR3 region has 16 residues. Trimming removed 0 bases at V and 0 bases at J, with 8 bases between. CDR3 DNA sequence: TGTGCCAGCAGCTTAGACAACAGGGCAACTAATGAAAAACTGTTTTTT. It specifies CASSLDNRATNEKLFF.

The chain combines TRBV4-1 with TRBJ1-5, with D perhaps TRBD1 (5 bases). Germline V CDR1 and CDR2: MGHRA, YSYEKL. Trimming pared 1 base from V and 2 bases from J, leaving 15 bases between. The CDR3 spans 17 residues. CDR3 nucleotide sequence: TGCGCCAGCAGCCAAGGTGGGGCAAAACGGGGCAATCAGCCCCAGCATTTT. Protein: CASSQGGAKRGNQPQHF.

The chain links TRBV20-1 to TRBJ2-7; 7 bases map to TRBD2. With 3 bases clipped from V and 2 bases from J, the junction kept 4 bases outside the gene matches. CDR3 size: 13 residues. The germline gives CDR1 DFQATT, CDR2 SNEGSKA (reference sequence). The CDR3 loop reads CSASRAGAYEQYF. The CDR3 nucleotides read TGCAGTGCTAGTCGCGCGGGAGCCTACGAGCAGTACTTC.

This chain links TRBV5-4 with TRBJ1-6, with 10 bases lining up with TRBD1. Germline V lookup: CDR1 SGHNT, CDR2 YYREEE (reference sequence). CDR3 length: 16 residues. J was trimmed by 10 bases and V by 4 bases; bases with no gene match: 11. CDR3 DNA sequence: TGTGCCAGCAGCCACTCGGGACAGGGGCTCGGGTCACCCCTCCACTTT. Its translation is CASSHSGQGLGSPLHF.

V usage is TRBV30 and J usage is TRBJ1-6; perhaps TRBD1 as D (5 bases). The CDR3 is 20 amino acids. Germline assignment: CDR1 GTSNPN and CDR2 SVGIG (reference sequence). Trimming removed 2 bases at V and 0 bases at J, with 23 bases between. CDR3 loop: CAWSILRDFLRSSYNSPLHF. For the CDR3, the DNA is TGTGCCTGGAGTATTCTACGGGACTTCCTAAGGAGCTCCTATAATTCACCCCTCCACTTT. The whole variable domain, remainder taken from reference TRBV30 and TRBJ1-6, is SQTIHQWPATLVQPVGSPLSLECTVEGTSNPNLYWYRQAAGRGLQLLFYSVGIGQISSEVPQNLSASRPQDRQFILSSKKLLLSDSGFYLCAWSILRDFLRSSYNSPLHFGNGTRLTVT.

The chain joins TRBV5-1 to TRBJ1-1, with D maybe TRBD1 (5 bases). Trimming cost V 0 bases and J 1 base, with 10 bases left between them. The CDR3 length is 15 residues. CDR1 and CDR2 from the germline V gene are SGHRS and YFSETQ. The CDR3 bases are TGCGCCAGCAGCTTGGGTGGGGGAGCGAACACTGAAGCTTTCTTT. It translates to CASSLGGGANTEAFF.

This chain connects TRBV6-5 to TRBJ2-1; D is ambiguous. This CDR3 is 12 amino acids long. The V gene lost 2 bases and the J gene lost 7 bases, with 6 bases spanning the gap. Germline lookup yields CDR1 MNHEY and CDR2 SVGAGI. The CDR3 reads CASSYVGNEQFF. For the CDR3, the DNA is TGTGCCAGCAGTTACGTGGGGAATGAGCAGTTCTTC.

This clone appeared once. The V call is TRBV30, the J call TRBJ1-5; D is possibly TRBD1 (5 bases). Germline CDR1 GTSNPN, CDR2 SVGIG (reference sequence). V lost 2 bases and J lost 0, with 11 bases in between. The CDR3 is 15 residues long. In DNA form, the CDR3 reads TGTGCCTGGAGTCTAGGGGTGTATAGCAATCAGCCCCAGCATTTT. This codes for CAWSLGVYSNQPQHF.

About this clone: An end of the junction differs from the germline gene, which may be a read error. The chain combines TRBV27 with TRBJ2-5; 7 positions agree with TRBD1. Germline loops: CDR1 MNHEY, CDR2 SMNVEV (reference sequence). The CDR3 contains 13 residues. CDR3 bases: TGTGCCAGCAGTTTGACAGGGCCAGAGGCCCAGTACTTC. Translation gives CASSLTGPEAQYF.

This clone was detected only once. The chain has TRBV6-5 and TRBJ1-6; tentative D call: TRBD1 (6 bases). The CDR3 contains 15 residues. Germline V gene data show CDR1 as MNHEY and CDR2 as SVGAGI. The V and J ends lost 8 bases and 13 bases respectively, with 24 bases between them. In DNA form, the CDR3 reads TGTGCCAGCCCGCAGGACGGAGCCGAGAGGGGGCCCCTCCACTTT. Its translation: CASPQDGAERGPLHF.

The genes are TRBV11-2 and TRBJ2-1; weak D call: TRBD2 (7 bases). CDR1 and CDR2 (germline): SGHAT, FQNNGV. Trimming left V 1 base short and J 3 bases short, with 16 bases between. This CDR3 region has 17 residues. In nucleotides, the CDR3 is TGTGCCAGCAGCTTAGTCCCCTTAGGGGGGGGCTACAATGAGCAGTTCTTC. Translating gives CASSLVPLGGGYNEQFF.

The table lists this clone with a count of one. The rearrangement uses TRBV20-1 and TRBJ2-7; 10 bases agree with TRBD1. The CDR3 contains 13 residues. V lost 3 bases to trimming and J lost 6 bases; unmatched junction nucleotides: 5. Germline CDR1 DFQATT, CDR2 SNEGSKA (reference sequence). The CDR3 here is CSASWDRGSEQYF. Written as DNA, the CDR3 is TGCAGTGCTAGTTGGGACAGGGGTTCCGAGCAGTACTTC.

The CDR3 spells CASSRTSGRGSDTQYF. CDR3 nucleotide sequence: TGTGCCAGCAGTCGGACTAGCGGGAGGGGGTCAGATACGCAGTATTTT. The chain joins TRBV27 to TRBJ2-3, with 15 bases aligning to TRBD2. V was pared by 5 bases and J by 4 bases, with 4 bases of the junction left unmatched. The CDR3 has 16 amino acids. Germline assignment: CDR1 MNHEY and CDR2 SMNVEV (reference sequence).

The chain employs TRBV15 and TRBJ1-6, with D unclear. Trimming removed 0 bases from V and 6 bases from J, with 12 bases in between. The length of the CDR3 is 16 residues. Per germline, CDR1 LNHNV and CDR2 YYDKDF (reference sequence). The DNA of the CDR3 is TGTGCCACCAGCAGAGATCTTTCTAGGCTTAATTCACCCCTCCACTTT. It translates to CATSRDLSRLNSPLHF.

The gene calls are TRBV27 and TRBJ1-2; 7 bases agree with TRBD1. Germline assignment: CDR1 MNHEY and CDR2 SMNVEV (reference sequence). This CDR3 contains 15 residues. V gave up 5 bases and J gave up 4 bases; unmatched junction bases: 10. The chain's CDR3 is CASSRGDSTSYGYTF. The CDR3 DNA is TGTGCCAGCAGTAGGGGGGACAGCACTTCCTATGGCTACACCTTC.

The chain uses TRBV9 and TRBJ1-1; possible D gene TRBD1, 5 bases. The CDR3 consists of 14 residues. Germline V gene lookup returns CDR1 SGDLS and CDR2 YYNGEE. V was trimmed by 0 bases and J by 0 bases, leaving 6 bases between them. DNA of the CDR3: TGTGCCAGCAGCGTAGGGGACTTGAACACTGAAGCTTTCTTT. Protein product: CASSVGDLNTEAFF.

The table lists this clone with a count of one. The J gene is TRBJ1-1, the V gene TRBV4-1; 7 nucleotides match TRBD1. V lost 4 bases and J lost 1; bases outside the gene matches: 6. CDR3 length: 15 residues. Germline V gene data show CDR1 as MGHRA and CDR2 as YSYEKL. CDR3 sequence: CASSPDREGNTEAFF. CDR3 coding DNA: TGCGCCAGCAGCCCCGACAGGGAGGGGAACACTGAAGCTTTCTTT.

The J gene is TRBJ1-2, the V gene TRBV7-2; 9 bases match TRBD1. CDR3 length: 13 residues. V was clipped by 4 bases and J by 4 bases; unmatched bases: 1. Germline-derived CDR1 and CDR2 are SGHTA and FQGNSA. The CDR3 region is CASSWDRVYGYTF. CDR3 coding DNA: TGTGCCAGCAGCTGGGACAGGGTCTATGGCTACACCTTC. Filled out from reference TRBV7-2 and TRBJ1-2, the complete variable domain reads GAGVSQSPSNKVTEKGKDVELRCDPISGHTALYWYRQSLGQGLEFLIYFQGNSAPDKSGLPSDRFSAERTGGSVSTLTIQRTQQEDSAVYLCASSWDRVYGYTFGSGTRLTVV.

J is TRBJ1-5 and V is TRBV30; maybe TRBD1 (5 bases). There are 12 residues in the CDR3. V lost 1 base to trimming and J lost 7 bases, with 8 bases between them. The V gene's germline CDR1 is GTSNPN and CDR2 SVGIG (reference sequence). Here the CDR3 reads CAWSAEGQPQHF. In DNA form, the CDR3 reads TGTGCCTGGAGTGCCGAGGGGCAGCCCCAGCATTTT.

This chain uses TRBV6-6 with TRBJ2-6; TRBD2 is a possible D gene (6 bases). The CDR3 consists of 17 residues. V was cut by 5 bases and J by 4 bases, with 18 bases left in between. The V gene's germline CDR1 is MNHNY and CDR2 SVGAGI (reference sequence). CDR3 nucleotide sequence: TGTGCCAGCAGTCCGGCGGCGGGGTTCGGAGGGGCCAACGTCCTGACTTTC. This encodes CASSPAAGFGGANVLTF.

V and J are TRBV29-1 and TRBJ1-2; D ambiguous. V was cut by 2 bases and J by 3 bases, with 10 bases left in between. This CDR3 has 13 amino acids. Germline CDR1 is SQVTM and CDR2 is ANQGSEA. The CDR3: CSVERTTDYGYTF. The DNA for the CDR3 is TGCAGCGTTGAAAGGACGACTGACTATGGCTACACCTTC.

The V and J genes are TRBV29-1 and TRBJ1-2; perhaps TRBD1 as D (6 bases). This CDR3 contains 12 residues. V was cut by 3 bases and J by 6 bases, with 11 bases left in between. In germline, CDR1 is SQVTM, CDR2 ANQGSEA. This CDR3 is CSVDTGQDGYTF. The CDR3 nucleotides are TGCAGCGTTGACACAGGGCAGGATGGCTACACCTTC.